This TCR beta chain was identified in a study of brain T cells in children with intractable seizures. Study results and limitations: Absence of clones before surgery may stem from lower sequencing depth.

Measured with immunoSEQ multiplex PCR; TCRdb has only the in-frame clones, and not every one. This repertoire shows about 350,000 clones, over 90% found once; its top ten account for 5% to 7%. About this clone: Its antigen remains unidentified.

Germline CDR1 MNHEY, CDR2 SMNVEV (reference sequence). This CDR3 spans 14 amino acids. V lost 6 bases and J lost 8, with 16 bases in between. Time point specified: blood from clinic visit 5 months post-surgery; TSC patient then seizure free. The specimen comprised peripheral blood, sampled roughly 5 months after surgery. The rearrangement links TRBV27 to TRBJ1-4; no clear D gene. The receptor comes from a boy under two years old with tuberous sclerosis and intractable seizures. CDR3 coding DNA: TGTGCCAGCAGATCAAGGGAGGCCTACGAAAAACTGTTTTTT. It codes for CASRSREAYEKLFF.